Presented here are 8 T cell receptor beta chains from one specimen sequenced in a study of blood T cell repertoires in COVID-19. Some clones are missing from TCRdb's copy, which holds only in-frame ones; the method was immunoSEQ multiplex PCR. Here the sample spans 200,000 to 300,000 clones, roughly 85% being singletons. The sample consisted of peripheral blood. The receptors come from a man younger than 35 with active or convalescent COVID-19.

The V and J genes are TRBV3-1 (or the pseudogene TRBV3-2) and TRBJ1-1, with D possibly TRBD1 on 6 matching bases. Germline CDR1 and CDR2: LGHDT and YNNKEL (reference sequence). The CDR3 has 17 residues. V was shortened by 2 bases and J by 0 bases, with 16 bases between the two germline ends. In nucleotides, the CDR3 is TGTGCCAGCAGCCAAAGTGCCTTAAGGACAGTGAACACTGAAGCTTTCTTT. It is translated as CASSQSALRTVNTEAFF.

This clone has only one observation. The J gene is TRBJ1-5, the V gene TRBV6-2 or TRBV6-3; 12 bases agree with TRBD1. The CDR3 has 18 residues. The V gene's germline CDR1 is MNHEY and CDR2 SVGEGT. Trimming took 2 bases from V and 2 from J; bases not matched to a gene: 7. The CDR3 loop is CASSYGTGGLRGNQPQHF. For the CDR3, the DNA is TGTGCCAGCAGTTACGGGACAGGGGGCTTGAGGGGCAATCAGCCCCAGCATTTT.

This rearrangement joins TRBV28 to TRBJ2-5; 8 bases align to TRBD2. The CDR3 runs 16 residues. CDR1 and CDR2 (germline): MDHEN, SYDVKM. Trimming removed 5 bases from V and 5 bases from J; junction bases left unmatched: 13. The CDR3 DNA sequence: TGTGCCAGCAGTCTCCGGCGGGGGGCGACGGGGGAGACCCAGTACTTC. Amino acids: CASSLRRGATGETQYF.

The chain carries TRBV5-5 and TRBJ1-1; 11 bases line up with TRBD1. Losses at the gene ends were 3 bases for V and 3 bases for J; bases not matched to a gene: 10. Germline CDR1 and CDR2: SGHKS and YYEKEE (reference sequence). This CDR3 has 17 amino acids. DNA of the CDR3: TGTGCCAGCAGCTCGGACAGGGGGCGCAGGGGGGACACTGAAGCTTTCTTT. This gives the protein CASSSDRGRRGDTEAFF.

This clone has only one observation. The rearrangement joins TRBV10-3 to TRBJ1-2; 8 nucleotides align to TRBD1. V was clipped by 3 bases and J by 4 bases; unmatched bases: 10. The V gene's germline CDR1 is ENHRY and CDR2 SYGVKD. This CDR3 has 16 amino acids. As DNA, the CDR3 is TGTGCCATCAGTGACCTGAGGGACAGGCCACTCTATGGCTACACCTTC. Its protein is CAISDLRDRPLYGYTF.

The gene calls are TRBV7-2 and TRBJ1-4; 7 nucleotides agree with TRBD1. The CDR3 spans 15 residues. V trimming: 5 bases; J trimming: 0 bases; junction bases outside the gene matches: 3. Germline V gene sequence: CDR1 SGHTA, CDR2 FQGNSA. The CDR3 sequence is CASSLDRATNEKLFF. The CDR3 nucleotides read TGTGCCAGCAGCCTAGACAGGGCAACTAATGAAAAACTGTTTTTT.

Written as DNA, the CDR3 is TGTGCCACCAGTGATTCACTTAGCGGGGGGGAAACAGATACGCAGTATTTT. This gives the protein CATSDSLSGGETDTQYF. This chain joins TRBV24-1 and TRBJ2-3; TRBD2 aligns across 11 bases. This CDR3 is built from 17 residues. V shed 2 bases, J shed 3 bases, and the junction held 6 bases outside the gene matches. Germline V CDR1 and CDR2: KGHDR, SFDVKD.

The gene calls are TRBV10-3 and TRBJ1-2; D not certain. Germline V gene lookup returns CDR1 ENHRY and CDR2 SYGVKD. The germline V and J ends were trimmed by 0 bases and 8 bases, with 19 bases remaining between them. This CDR3 is built from 16 residues. The chain's CDR3 is CAISESTSGVPGGYTF. DNA of the CDR3: TGTGCCATCAGTGAGTCGACGAGTGGGGTGCCGGGGGGCTACACCTTC.